This T cell receptor (beta chain) stems from a study of blood T cell repertoires in COVID-19. As for the study in general: The origin of the acute and convalescent COVID-19 samples was the United States, Italy and Spain. T cells, B-cell-depleted T cells, or PBMCs provided the cDNA or gDNA that served as material.

The CDR3 covers 16 residues. Germline V gives CDR1 MDHEN, CDR2 SYDVKM. Trimming cost V 0 bases and J 2 bases; bases outside gene matches: 3. Authors' processing steps: Amplified reference gene primers provided the basis for estimating nucleated cell counts. Clones were sequenced by immunoSEQ multiplex PCR, and TCRdb holds only the in-frame ones, with some missing. Clonal size and the V and J genes are those of that table, whereas D and trimming came from the DNA. The sample shows roughly 99,000 clones, around 90% of them seen only once. The gene calls are TRBV28 and TRBJ1-5; 8 bases align to TRBD1. Sequencing was done on a sample of peripheral blood. This TCR was recovered from a man aged 35 to 55 with active or convalescent COVID-19. CDR3 protein: CASSLWTGVGNQPQHF. The CDR3 nucleotides read TGTGCCAGCAGTTTATGGACAGGGGTGGGCAATCAGCCCCAGCATTTT.